This TCR beta chain was found in a study of blood T cell repertoires in COVID-19. Study background: Acute and convalescent COVID-19 samples came from the United States, Italy and Spain. From T cells, B-cell-depleted T cells, or PBMCs came the material, which was cDNA or gDNA.

Authors' data handling: Amplifying reference gene primers gave estimates of nucleated cell counts. Assay used: immunoSEQ multiplex PCR; TCRdb lists only in-frame clones, some missing. That table gives V, J and clone size, and the DNA gave D and trimming. Among more than 200,000 clones, nearly 90% were seen once, and the ten largest hold around 2%. This CDR3 has 15 residues. The germline V gene encodes CDR1 MNHEY and CDR2 SMNVEV (reference sequence). Trimming removed 4 bases from V and 3 bases from J, with 13 bases in between. This sequence was found in a woman between 35 and 50 years old who had recovered from COVID-19. Sequenced: peripheral blood. This chain joins TRBV27 and TRBJ2-1; D call uncertain. CDR3 sequence: CASSYSPTNYNEQFF. CDR3 sequence (DNA): TGTGCCAGCAGTTACAGCCCAACCAACTACAATGAGCAGTTCTTC.